The 25 T cell receptor beta chains below were found in one sample sequenced in a study of T cell repertoires in aging, cancer and after chemotherapy (dated by TCRdb to between 2017 and 2020). TCR beta rearrangements were amplified from genomic DNA isolated from peripheral blood, not from sorted cells or RNA. The instrument given in TCRdb is Illumina MiSeq. Rearranged TRB sequences spanning V, D and J segments were amplified in a multiplex touch-down PCR with a mixed TRB-A/B primer pool. TCRdb reworked the public reads: Q25 trimming with fastp, MiXCR clone assembly, productive beta chains retained. CDR3 protein duplicates are merged, each entry listing the most common genes and DNA. The sample yields 4,500 to 5,500 distinct CDR3 sequences; approximately 68% were counted once. The ten most abundant clones make up approximately 8% of the sample. The sample taken for sequencing was blood. These receptors were taken from a human donor with a solid tumor.

The rearrangement uses TRBV7-9 and TRBJ1-1; D is undetermined. Germline CDR1 reads SEHNR; CDR2 reads FQNEAQ (reference sequence). The ends were cut back, 1 base at V and 1 base at J, with 16 bases in the middle. The length of the CDR3 is 17 residues. As DNA, the CDR3 is TGTGCCAGCAGCTTAGTTTCTTATTCGCCAGGGAACACTGAAGCTTTCTTT. It yields the protein CASSLVSYSPGNTEAFF.

The V and J genes are TRBV19 and TRBJ2-1, with TRBD2 matching over 8 bases. After removal of 6 bases from V and 7 bases from J, the junction contained 11 bases not matched to a gene. In germline, CDR1 is LNHDA, CDR2 SQIVND (reference sequence). This CDR3 contains 15 residues. DNA for the CDR3: TGTGCCAGTAGCGGGGGGGATACCCAGGGGAATGAGCAGTTCTTC. Amino acid sequence: CASSGGDTQGNEQFF.

V gene TRBV5-5 combines with J gene TRBJ2-7; no firm D call. There are 13 residues in the CDR3. Germline loops: CDR1 SGHKS, CDR2 YYEKEE (reference sequence). Trimming removed 0 bases at V and 3 bases at J, with 7 bases between. CDR3 in amino acids: CASSLGYDYEQYF. CDR3 DNA: TGTGCCAGCAGCTTGGGATACGACTACGAGCAGTACTTC.

The rearrangement uses TRBV6-1 and TRBJ2-1, with D tentatively TRBD1 or TRBD2 (5 bases each). CDR1 is MNHNS and CDR2 is SASEGT in the germline V gene. CDR3 length equals 13 residues. Trimming removed 6 bases from V and 9 bases from J, with 15 bases in between. CDR3 region: CASRGASRPEQFF. The CDR3 DNA reads TGTGCCAGCAGAGGGGCTAGCCGGCCTGAGCAGTTCTTC.

This clonotype was picked up one time. The chain carries TRBV27 and TRBJ2-3; 9 bases agree with TRBD1. Germline V gene lookup returns CDR1 MNHEY and CDR2 SMNVEV (reference sequence). V dropped 10 bases and J dropped 2; count of bases not matched to a gene: 16. The CDR3 runs 17 residues. The CDR3 bases are TGTGCCACCGGGAAGAGAACCGGGACAGGGATCACAGATACGCAGTATTTT. Translating gives CATGKRTGTGITDTQYF.

The chain carries TRBV20-1 and TRBJ1-4; D is undetermined. The CDR3 totals 13 residues. Trimming removed 6 bases from V and 4 bases from J, with 12 bases in between. CDR1 is DFQATT, CDR2 SNEGSKA, per germline (reference sequence). In nucleotides, the CDR3 is TGCAGTGCCCAATCAAACTTTAATGAAAAACTGTTTTTT. Amino acids: CSAQSNFNEKLFF.

This rearrangement joins TRBV5-5 to TRBJ2-2; D gene unclear. The germline V gene has CDR1 SGHKS and CDR2 YYEKEE (reference sequence). This CDR3 is 14 amino acids long. Trimming shortened V by 1 base and J by 4 bases, and 8 bases separated the two germline ends. The CDR3 coding sequence is TGTGCCAGCAGCTTGTCGGCCAGCACCGGGGAGCTGTTTTTT. Translated, it gives CASSLSASTGELFF.

This chain links TRBV7-2 with TRBJ2-1; the D call may be TRBD1 or TRBD2 (5 bases each). V was shortened by 0 bases and J by 9 bases, with 15 bases between the two germline ends. Per the germline V gene, CDR1 is SGHTA and CDR2 is FQGNSA. The CDR3 loop spans 15 amino acids. This CDR3 is CASSLAFAPRGEQFF. CDR3 bases: TGTGCCAGCAGCTTAGCGTTCGCTCCGAGGGGTGAGCAGTTCTTC.

J is TRBJ2-5 and V is TRBV7-9; D unclear. V was trimmed by 5 bases and J by 1 base, leaving 5 bases between them. In germline, CDR1 is SEHNR, CDR2 FQNEAQ (reference sequence). The CDR3 loop spans 12 amino acids. CDR3 sequence (DNA): TGTGCCAGCAGCAGGAGCCAAGAGACCCAGTACTTC. Residues: CASSRSQETQYF. Based on the CDR3 plus reference TRBV7-9 and TRBJ2-5, the full variable domain is DTGVSQNPRHKITKRGQNVTFRCDPISEHNRLYWYRQTLGQGPEFLTYFQNEAQLEKSRLLSDRFSAERPKGSFSTLEIQRTEQGDSAMYLCASSRSQETQYFGPGTRLLVL.

The chain employs TRBV6-5 and TRBJ2-7; D is tentatively TRBD1 or TRBD2 (6 bases each). V was trimmed by 9 bases and J by 5 bases, leaving 14 bases between them. Germline lookup yields CDR1 MNHEY and CDR2 SVGAGI. This CDR3 comprises 12 residues. The CDR3 DNA is TGTGCCAGTAGGGGGACTGGCGACGAGCAGTACTTC. Translation: CASRGTGDEQYF.

The V and J genes are TRBV6-2 or TRBV6-3 and TRBJ2-7; 12 bases are a match to TRBD2. Germline CDR1 is MNHEY and CDR2 is SVGEGT. V dropped 6 bases and J dropped 4; count of bases not matched to a gene: 7. CDR3 length: 15 residues. In DNA, the CDR3 is TGTGCCAGCAGGCAGACTAGCGGGAGTTGGTACGAGCAGTACTTC. It codes for CASRQTSGSWYEQYF.

The sample holds one count of this clonotype. The V gene is TRBV7-2, the J gene TRBJ2-3; 9 bases are a match to TRBD2. Germline trimming cut 2 bases from V and 1 base from J; bases unmatched to any gene: 4. This CDR3 has 16 residues. CDR1 SGHTA and CDR2 FQGNSA come from the germline V gene. CDR3 amino acids: CASSLNSGGRTDTQYF. In DNA form, the CDR3 reads TGTGCCAGCAGCTTAAATAGCGGGGGCCGCACAGATACGCAGTATTTT.

The rearrangement joins TRBV20-1 to TRBJ2-5; 8 nucleotides line up with TRBD1. Germline V gene sequence: CDR1 DFQATT, CDR2 SNEGSKA (reference sequence). The CDR3 has 15 amino acids. Trimming removed 6 bases from V and 2 bases from J; junction bases left unmatched: 11. The CDR3 coding sequence is TGCAGTGCCACCCTTAGCAGGGGGCGGCAAGAGACCCAGTACTTC. Translated: CSATLSRGRQETQYF.

The rearrangement joins TRBV7-2 to TRBJ2-3; unclear D gene. The germline CDR1 and CDR2 sequences are SGHTA and FQGNSA. The germline V and J ends were trimmed by 5 bases and 6 bases, with 15 bases remaining between them. This CDR3 has 14 residues. The CDR3 loop is CASSKRPQMDTQYF. CDR3 DNA: TGTGCCAGCAGCAAGAGACCACAAATGGATACGCAGTATTTT.

The chain couples TRBV12-3 or TRBV12-4 to TRBJ2-3; 9 bases match TRBD1. V lost 2 bases to trimming and J lost 6 bases; unmatched junction nucleotides: 9. The CDR3 contains 16 residues. CDR3 in amino acids: CASSLTGTGFGDTQYF. The CDR3 nucleotides are TGTGCCAGCAGTTTAACTGGGACAGGGTTTGGTGATACGCAGTATTTT.

V is TRBV6-2 or TRBV6-3 and J is TRBJ2-7, with unresolved D. The CDR3 sequence is 13 residues long. The V gene lost 6 bases and the J gene lost 3 bases, with 12 bases spanning the gap. Germline CDR1 MNHEY, CDR2 SVGEGT. CDR3 region: CASRGMGNYEQYF. The DNA of the CDR3 is TGTGCCAGCAGAGGCATGGGGAACTACGAGCAGTACTTC.

The chain links TRBV5-6 to TRBJ1-2; no clear D. The V and J ends lost 4 bases and 6 bases respectively, with 10 bases between them. The CDR3 totals 12 residues. From germline, CDR1 is SGHDT and CDR2 YYEEEE. CDR3 DNA sequence: TGTGCCAGCAGCCCTTGGCAGAATGGCTACACCTTC. This encodes CASSPWQNGYTF.

J is TRBJ2-6 and V is TRBV7-6; D not certain. V gave up 5 bases and J gave up 1 base, with 15 bases separating them. The CDR3 sequence is 17 residues long. Germline CDR1 is SGHVS and CDR2 is FNYEAQ. DNA for the CDR3: TGTGCCAGCAGCCAGCAGCTCCCTATTTCTGGGGCCAACGTCCTGACTTTC. It specifies CASSQQLPISGANVLTF.

The chain joins TRBV20-1 to TRBJ2-1; 7 bases agree with TRBD1. The ends lost 2 bases at V and 16 bases at J; junction bases unmatched: 11. This CDR3 contains 12 residues. The germline V gene has CDR1 DFQATT and CDR2 SNEGSKA (reference sequence). CDR3 region: CSARPPGDSQFF. CDR3 DNA: TGCAGTGCTAGACCCCCTGGGGACAGTCAATTCTTC.

The chain has TRBV6-5 and TRBJ1-5, with a weak D call TRBD1 (5 bases). Per germline, CDR1 MNHEY and CDR2 SVGAGI. The V end was cut by 6 bases, the J end by 0 bases, with 12 bases between. This CDR3 contains 15 residues. The CDR3 region has the DNA TGTGCCAGCAGGCCCCCAGGGTCTAGCAATCAGCCCCAGCATTTT. The encoded protein is CASRPPGSSNQPQHF.

CDR3 protein: CASSLHATGSYNEQFF. The CDR3 coding sequence is TGTGCCAGCAGTTTGCACGCGACAGGCTCCTACAATGAGCAGTTCTTC. The chain links TRBV6-5 to TRBJ2-1; D may be TRBD1 (6 bases). Trimming left V 4 bases short and J 0 bases short, with 13 bases between. This CDR3 spans 16 amino acids. Germline-derived CDR1 and CDR2 are MNHEY and SVGAGI.

The CDR3 DNA reads TGTGCCAGCAGCGGCCGGACTACCAATGAAAAACTGTTTTTT. Its translation is CASSGRTTNEKLFF. The chain is built from TRBV5-6 and TRBJ1-4; D is uncertain. V was clipped by 4 bases and J by 5 bases, with 12 bases between them. The germline gives CDR1 SGHDT, CDR2 YYEEEE. CDR3 length: 14 residues.

This chain joins TRBV12-3 or TRBV12-4 and TRBJ1-5; D call uncertain. The CDR3 is 15 amino acids. V lost 3 bases and J 1 base, leaving 10 bases between the germline ends. The CDR3 spells CASSLTGPSNQPQHF. Written as DNA, the CDR3 is TGTGCCAGCAGTTTGACCGGGCCCAGCAATCAGCCCCAGCATTTT.

The rearrangement uses TRBV5-5 and TRBJ2-3; no clear D gene. The germline CDR1 and CDR2 sequences are SGHKS and YYEKEE (reference sequence). This CDR3 is 14 amino acids long. The V and J ends lost 0 bases and 1 base respectively, with 6 bases between them. Here the CDR3 reads CASSLELGTDTQYF. The CDR3, as DNA: TGTGCCAGCAGCTTGGAGCTAGGCACAGATACGCAGTATTTT.

The chain recombines TRBV13 with TRBJ1-4, with D hard to call. Trimming removed 3 bases from V and 6 bases from J, with 8 bases in between. Germline V gene sequence: CDR1 PRHDT, CDR2 FYEKMQ (reference sequence). The CDR3 is 13 amino acids. CDR3 nucleotides: TGTGCCAGCAGCTTCAGGAGGGATGAAAAACTGTTTTTT. Translating gives CASSFRRDEKLFF. Variable domain in full (rest from reference TRBV13 and TRBJ1-4): AAGVIQSPRHLIKEKRETATLKCYPIPRHDTVYWYQQGPGQDPQFLISFYEKMQSDKGSIPDRFSAQQFSDYHSELNMSSLELGDSALYFCASSFRRDEKLFFGSGTQLSVL.